This T cell receptor (beta chain) emerged from a study of long-term antiretroviral therapy in people with HIV. V lost 6 bases and J 1 base, leaving 9 bases between the germline ends. The CDR3 is made up of 13 amino acids. Germline V gene sequence: CDR1 KGHSH, CDR2 LQKENI. Overall study findings and caveats: All blood samples came from the years 2004 to 2017, possibly under older ART regimens.

The run of the v3.0 immunoSEQ assay was at survey level. This table comes from immunoSEQ multiplex PCR, and its TCRdb copy is limited to in-frame clones, with some not included. Of 20,000 to 25,000 clones in the sample, less than 85% were seen once. Worth noting for this clone: Its antigen is as yet unknown.

The sequence was obtained from a man aged 35 to 55 with HIV. The chain joins TRBV18 to TRBJ1-1; D ambiguous. The sequencing used unsorted PBMCs, collected 0.5 years before starting antiretroviral therapy. CDR3 nucleotide sequence: TGTGCCAGCTCCCGGACTGAGAACACTGAAGCTTTCTTT. As protein: CASSRTENTEAFF.